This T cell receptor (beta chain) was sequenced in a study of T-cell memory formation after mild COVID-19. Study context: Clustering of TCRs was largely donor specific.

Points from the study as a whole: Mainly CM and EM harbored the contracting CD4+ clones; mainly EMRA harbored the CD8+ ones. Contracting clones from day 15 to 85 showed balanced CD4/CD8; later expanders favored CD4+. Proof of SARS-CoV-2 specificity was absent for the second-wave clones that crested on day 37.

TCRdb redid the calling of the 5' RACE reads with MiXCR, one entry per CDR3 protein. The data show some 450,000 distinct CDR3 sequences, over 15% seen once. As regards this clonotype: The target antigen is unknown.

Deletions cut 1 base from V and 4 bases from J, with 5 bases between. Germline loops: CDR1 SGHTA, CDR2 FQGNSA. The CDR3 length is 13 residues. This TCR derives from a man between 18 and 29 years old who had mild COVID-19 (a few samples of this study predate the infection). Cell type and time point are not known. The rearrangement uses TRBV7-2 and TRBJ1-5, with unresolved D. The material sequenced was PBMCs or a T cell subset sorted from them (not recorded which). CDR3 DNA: TGTGCCAGCAGCTTAGTACAGAATCAGCCCCAGCATTTT. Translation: CASSLVQNQPQHF.